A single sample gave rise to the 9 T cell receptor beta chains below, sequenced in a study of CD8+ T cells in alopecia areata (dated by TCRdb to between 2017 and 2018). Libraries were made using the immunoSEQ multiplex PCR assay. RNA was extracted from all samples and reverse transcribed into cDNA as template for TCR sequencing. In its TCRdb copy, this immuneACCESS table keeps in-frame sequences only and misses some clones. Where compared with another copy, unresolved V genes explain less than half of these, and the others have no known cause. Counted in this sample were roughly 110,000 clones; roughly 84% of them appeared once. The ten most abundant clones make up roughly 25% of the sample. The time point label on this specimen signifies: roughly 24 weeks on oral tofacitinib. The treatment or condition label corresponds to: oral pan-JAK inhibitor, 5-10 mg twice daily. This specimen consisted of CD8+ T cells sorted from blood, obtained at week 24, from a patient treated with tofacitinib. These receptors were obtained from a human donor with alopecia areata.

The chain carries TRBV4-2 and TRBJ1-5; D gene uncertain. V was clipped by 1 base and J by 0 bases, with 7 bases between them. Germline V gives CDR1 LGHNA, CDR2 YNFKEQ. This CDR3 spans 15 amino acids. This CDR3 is CASSQGLYSNQPQHF. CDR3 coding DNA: TGTGCCAGCAGCCAAGGACTTTATAGCAATCAGCCCCAGCATTTT.

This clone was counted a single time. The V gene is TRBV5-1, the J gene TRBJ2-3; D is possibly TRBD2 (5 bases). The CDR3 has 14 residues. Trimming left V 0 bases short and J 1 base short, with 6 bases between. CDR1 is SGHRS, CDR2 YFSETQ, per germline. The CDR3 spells CASSLGGGTDTQYF. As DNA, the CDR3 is TGCGCCAGCAGCTTGGGGGGAGGCACAGATACGCAGTATTTT.

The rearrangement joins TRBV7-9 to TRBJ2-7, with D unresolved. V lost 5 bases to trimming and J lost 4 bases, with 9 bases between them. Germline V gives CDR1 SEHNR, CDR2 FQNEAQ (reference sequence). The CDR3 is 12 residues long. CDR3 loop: CASSPPAYEQYF. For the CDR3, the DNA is TGTGCCAGCAGCCCTCCTGCGTACGAGCAGTACTTC.

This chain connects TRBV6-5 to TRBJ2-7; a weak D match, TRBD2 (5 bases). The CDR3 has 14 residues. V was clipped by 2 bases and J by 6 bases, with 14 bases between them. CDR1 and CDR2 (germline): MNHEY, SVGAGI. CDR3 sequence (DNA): TGTGCCAGCAGTTACGGAGCCGGGATCGGCGAGCAGTACTTC. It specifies CASSYGAGIGEQYF.

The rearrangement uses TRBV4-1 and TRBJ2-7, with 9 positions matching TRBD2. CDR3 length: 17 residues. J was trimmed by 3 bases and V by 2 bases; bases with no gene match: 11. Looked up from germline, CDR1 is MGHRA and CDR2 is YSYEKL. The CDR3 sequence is CASSQNSGGPPSYEQYF. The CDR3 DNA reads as TGCGCCAGCAGCCAAAATAGCGGGGGACCGCCGAGCTACGAGCAGTACTTC.

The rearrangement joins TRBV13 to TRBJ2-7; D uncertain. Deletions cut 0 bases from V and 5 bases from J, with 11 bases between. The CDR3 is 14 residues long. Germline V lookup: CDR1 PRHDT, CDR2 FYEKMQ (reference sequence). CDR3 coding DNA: TGTGCCAGCAGCTTAGGAGGGTTGGTGAACGAGCAGTACTTC. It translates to CASSLGGLVNEQYF.

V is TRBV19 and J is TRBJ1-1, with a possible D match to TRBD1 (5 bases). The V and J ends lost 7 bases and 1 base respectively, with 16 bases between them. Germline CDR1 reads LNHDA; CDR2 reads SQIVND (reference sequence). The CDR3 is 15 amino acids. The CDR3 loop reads CASKQEGYTNTEAFF. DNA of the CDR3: TGTGCCAGTAAACAAGAGGGGTATACGAACACTGAAGCTTTCTTT.

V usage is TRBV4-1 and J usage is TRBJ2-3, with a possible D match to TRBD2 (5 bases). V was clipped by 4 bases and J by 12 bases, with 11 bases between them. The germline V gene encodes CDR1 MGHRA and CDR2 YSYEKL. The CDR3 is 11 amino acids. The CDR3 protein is CASSRGPFQYF. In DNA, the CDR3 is TGCGCCAGCAGCCGCGGGCCCTTTCAGTATTTT.

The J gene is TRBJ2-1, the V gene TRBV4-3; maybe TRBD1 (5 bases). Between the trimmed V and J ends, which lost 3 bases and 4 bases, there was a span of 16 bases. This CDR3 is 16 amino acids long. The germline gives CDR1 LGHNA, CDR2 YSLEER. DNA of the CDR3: TGCGCCAGCAGCCAGGAATGTGCAGGGTGTTACAATGAGCAGTTCTTC. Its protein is CASSQECAGCYNEQFF.